This entry lists 2 T cell receptor beta chains sequenced from one sample in a study of CD8 T cells in ankylosing spondylitis (TCRdb year 2017). No antigen has been assigned to these receptors. Library method: 5' RACE. TCRdb lists the instrument as Illumina HiSeq 2500. The raw public reads went through TCRdb reprocessing: fastp at Q25, MiXCR clone calling, in-frame beta chains kept. Rows merge per CDR3 protein into single entries with the most common DNA and genes. In this sample the table shows some 140,000 distinct CDR3 sequences, roughly 17% of which occur a single time. The top ten hold roughly a third of the sample. Study-level results and caveats: Blood from ankylosing spondylitis patients appeared to be characterized by a TCR beta motif made up of several highly homologous amino acid variants.

Source material: blood, either unsorted or a sorted T cell fraction (not recorded which). The source of these receptors is a male donor with ankylosing spondylitis.

This clonotype appeared a few times. The chain couples TRBV5-5 to TRBJ2-1; D unclear. The CDR3 is 15 residues long. The V and J ends lost 4 bases and 1 base respectively, with 12 bases between them. CDR1 and CDR2 from the germline V gene are SGHKS and YYEKEE (reference sequence). CDR3 DNA: TGTGCCAGCAGCCCCGCGGCCCTATCCTACAATGAGCAGTTCTTC. This sequence encodes CASSPAALSYNEQFF.

This chain joins TRBV20-1 and TRBJ2-1; 11 bases agree with TRBD2. This CDR3 has 12 amino acids. CDR1 and CDR2 (germline): DFQATT, SNEGSKA (reference sequence). The CDR3 DNA is TGCAGCCGACTAGCGGGGTACAATGAGCAGTTCTTC. Translation: CSRLAGYNEQFF.